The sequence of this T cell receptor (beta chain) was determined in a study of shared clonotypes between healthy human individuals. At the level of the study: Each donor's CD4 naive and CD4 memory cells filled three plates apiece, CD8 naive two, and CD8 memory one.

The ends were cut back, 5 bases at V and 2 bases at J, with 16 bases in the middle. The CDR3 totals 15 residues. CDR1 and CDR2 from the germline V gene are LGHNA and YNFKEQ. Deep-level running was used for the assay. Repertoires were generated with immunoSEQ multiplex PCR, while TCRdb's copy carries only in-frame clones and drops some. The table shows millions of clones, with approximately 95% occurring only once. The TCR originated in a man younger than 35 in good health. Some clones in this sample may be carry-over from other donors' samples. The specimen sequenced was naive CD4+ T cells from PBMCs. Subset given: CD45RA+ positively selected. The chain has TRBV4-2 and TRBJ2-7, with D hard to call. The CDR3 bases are TGTGCCAGCAGCGGAGAAGTCCCCCCCACCTACGAGCAGTACTTC. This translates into CASSGEVPPTYEQYF.